This T cell receptor (beta chain) originates from a study of lymphopenia after photon versus proton radiotherapy. Study-wide results and limits: Post-nadir diversity loss with photons came from oligoclonal expansion, particularly CD8+ Temra cells. Relative stability marked proton patients; photon patients lost diversity and naive cells. Authors raise, but do not show, better survival with proton therapy. Post-nadir TCR diversity decline inversely tracked overall survival among those who died.

Remarks on this clone: Antigen unknown.

Sequencing was performed with immunoSEQ multiplex PCR; in TCRdb, only in-frame clones are kept and a portion is missing. The sample shows about 22,000 clones, more than 85% of them seen only once. This CDR3 contains 17 residues. The V gene lost 5 bases and the J gene lost 4 bases, with 22 bases spanning the gap. Germline V gene sequence: CDR1 SGHAT, CDR2 FQNNGV. The material sequenced was peripheral blood, taken from a patient treated with proton-based radiotherapy. The receptor was derived from a man older than 75 with esophageal cancer. The gene calls are TRBV11-2 and TRBJ2-3, with a possible D match to TRBD2 (6 bases). CDR3 DNA sequence: TGTGCCAGCAGCCCCACCCTGGGGAGGTCAGTGGCAGATACGCAGTATTTT. This gives the protein CASSPTLGRSVADTQYF.